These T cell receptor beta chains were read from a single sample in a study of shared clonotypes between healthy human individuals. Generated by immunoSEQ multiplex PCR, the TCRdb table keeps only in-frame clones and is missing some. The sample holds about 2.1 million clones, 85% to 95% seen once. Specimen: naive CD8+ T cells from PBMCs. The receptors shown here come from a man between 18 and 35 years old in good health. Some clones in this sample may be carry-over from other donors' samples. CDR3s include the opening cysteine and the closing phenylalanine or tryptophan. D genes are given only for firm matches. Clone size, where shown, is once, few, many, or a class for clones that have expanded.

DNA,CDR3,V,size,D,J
TGTGCCAGCAGCTTAGTGGGGTTCGGCGGGGAGCTGTTTTTT,CASSLVGFGGELFF,TRBV7-9,-,-,TRBJ2-2
TGTGCCAGTAGAAAACTCTCAGCCGGGACAGAGCGCACAGATACGCAGTATTTT,CASRKLSAGTERTDTQYF,TRBV19,-,TRBD1,TRBJ2-3
TGTGCCAGCAGCCAAACCCCGTCCGACAGGCTAGATGGAAACACCATATATTTT,CASSQTPSDRLDGNTIYF,TRBV4-2,-,-,TRBJ1-3
TGTGCCAGCCCAGATATACTCACGGGAGAGCAGTACTTC,CASPDILTGEQYF,TRBV6-1,-,-,TRBJ2-7
TGTGCCAGTAGTCGGGACAGGGCGGCGTGGACTGAAGCTTTCTTT,CASSRDRAAWTEAFF,TRBV19,few,TRBD1,TRBJ1-1
TGTGCCAGCAGCTTGACAGGGGTGCGGTACGAGCAGTACTTC,CASSLTGVRYEQYF,TRBV7-9,-,TRBD1,TRBJ2-7
TGTGCCAGCAGCGTAGGCGGGACTAGCGCCTACGAGCAGTACTTC,CASSVGGTSAYEQYF,TRBV9,-,TRBD2,TRBJ2-7
TGTGCCTGGAGTGTACGCCTGGGAGGGGGGGAGACCCAGTACTTC,CAWSVRLGGGETQYF,TRBV30,-,-,TRBJ2-5
TGTGCCAGTAGTGATACGCGGTTTTTTGGCACTGAAGCTTTCTTT,CASSDTRFFGTEAFF,TRBV19,once,-,TRBJ1-1
TGTGCCAGCAGTTTCGGACAGGCCAGTGGCTACACCTTC,CASSFGQASGYTF,TRBV27,-,TRBD1,TRBJ1-2
TGTGCCAGCTCCCGAAGGGACAGGGGAACAGATACGCAGTATTTT,CASSRRDRGTDTQYF,TRBV9,-,TRBD1,TRBJ2-3
TGTGCCAGCAGTTTAGGACACGAGCAGTACTTC,CASSLGHEQYF,TRBV27,-,-,TRBJ2-7
TGTGCCAGCAGGGTCGACCGGGACATCACAACTAATGAAAAACTGTTTTTT,CASRVDRDITTNEKLFF,TRBV2,once,-,TRBJ1-4
TGCGCCAGCAGCCATCGGACAGGGGGCCCTTTTCTCGAGCAGTACTTC,CASSHRTGGPFLEQYF,TRBV4-3,once,TRBD1,TRBJ2-7
TGTGCCAGCAGCCATCTAGCTGGGCTTAACACTGAAGCTTTCTTT,CASSHLAGLNTEAFF,TRBV14,-,-,TRBJ1-1
TGTGCCAGCAGTGCGGGAAGACAGAATAGCAATCAGCCCCAGCATTTT,CASSAGRQNSNQPQHF,TRBV6-1,-,-,TRBJ1-5
TGTGCCAGCAGCCCACGACTTCAAGAGACCCAGTACTTC,CASSPRLQETQYF,TRBV7-9,-,-,TRBJ2-5
TGTGCCAGCAGCCGATACGTAGGTGAGCAGTTCTTC,CASSRYVGEQFF,TRBV5-6,-,-,TRBJ2-1
-,CASSSSTGDAYNEQFF,TRBV27,-,-,TRBJ2-1
TGTGCCAGCAGTTCCGCGGGGAACACTGAAGCTTTCTTT,CASSSAGNTEAFF,TRBV28,-,-,TRBJ1-1
TGTGCCAGTAGATGGGGGGAAGGGGACACTGAAGCTTTCTTT,CASRWGEGDTEAFF,TRBV19,-,-,TRBJ1-1
TGTGCCAGCAGTTCGGACAGGGGTGACTATGGCTACACCTTC,CASSSDRGDYGYTF,TRBV27,-,TRBD1,TRBJ1-2
TGTGCCAGCAGTTCCACCGGGACAGGGGATCGGGAGACCCAGTACTTC,CASSSTGTGDRETQYF,TRBV6-5,-,TRBD1,TRBJ2-5
TGTGCCTGGAGTGTACCGGGAGGATACAATGAGCAGTTCTTC,CAWSVPGGYNEQFF,TRBV30,-,TRBD2,TRBJ2-1
TGTGCCAGCAGCTTAGATCGGACCGTCTTGAACTATGGCTACACCTTC,CASSLDRTVLNYGYTF,TRBV11-2,few,-,TRBJ1-2
TGTGCCTGGAGACAGGGTGCGTTCTATGGCTACACCTTC,CAWRQGAFYGYTF,TRBV30,-,-,TRBJ1-2
TGTGCCAGCAGTTTTGGGACAGGTTACTATGGCTACACCTTC,CASSFGTGYYGYTF,TRBV27,-,TRBD1,TRBJ1-2
TGTGCCAGCAGCTTAGTTTACAGCCCGGGGGGGGAGCAGTACTTC,CASSLVYSPGGEQYF,TRBV11-2,-,TRBD2,TRBJ2-7
TGTGCCAGCAGCTTGGCCGTAGCGGCGAGCTCCTACGAGCAGTACTTC,CASSLAVAASSYEQYF,TRBV5-4,-,-,TRBJ2-7
TGTGCCAGCAGACTCTCCGCCGGGACGGCGGGCGAGCAGTACTTC,CASRLSAGTAGEQYF,TRBV27,-,-,TRBJ2-7
TGTGCCAGCTCCGACCACACGGAGACCCGGACAGGTTTTATAGCCAAAAACATTCAGTACTTC,CASSDHTETRTGFIAKNIQYF,TRBV2,-,TRBD1,TRBJ2-4
TGTGCCAGTAGTTCATACGGGGCAGGCTCAGATGGCTACACCTTC,CASSSYGAGSDGYTF,TRBV19,-,-,TRBJ1-2
TGTGCCAGCAGTTCTCTCTACTACCAGGGGTCGGGGGAGCTGTTTTTT,CASSSLYYQGSGELFF,TRBV27,-,-,TRBJ2-2
TGCGCCAGCAGCCAAGGGGGGAGGGCCTTCACAGATACGCAGTATTTT,CASSQGGRAFTDTQYF,TRBV4-3,-,TRBD2,TRBJ2-3
TGTGCCAGCAGTTACTTTTCCCAAAACACTGAAGCTTTCTTT,CASSYFSQNTEAFF,TRBV6-5,-,-,TRBJ1-1
TGTGCCAGCAGCTTGGGGGTGTCGAGCTACAATGAGCAGTTCTTC,CASSLGVSSYNEQFF,TRBV7-9,-,-,TRBJ2-1
TGTGCCAGCAGCTTAGCGATAGCAGTAGCATACAATGAGCAGTTCTTC,CASSLAIAVAYNEQFF,TRBV7-8,-,-,TRBJ2-1
TGTGCCAGCAGGGCGGGCACCCTTAACTATGGCTACACCTTC,CASRAGTLNYGYTF,TRBV27,-,-,TRBJ1-2
TGTGCCAGCAGCCCCAATGCCGGTACGCAGTATTTT,CASSPNAGTQYF,TRBV9,-,-,TRBJ2-3
TGTGCCAGCAGCCTATCTAGCGGGAGGGTTCACGGGGAGCTGTTTTTT,CASSLSSGRVHGELFF,TRBV6-6,-,TRBD2,TRBJ2-2
TGTGCCAGCAGCTTCCGGGACGGAAACGAGCAGTACTTC,CASSFRDGNEQYF,TRBV7-3,-,-,TRBJ2-7
TGTGCCAGCAGCCTCGACAGGGGTTCCTACGAGCAGTACTTC,CASSLDRGSYEQYF,TRBV9,-,TRBD1,TRBJ2-7
TGTGCCAGCAGCTTACCGGGGATGGAGTCGGAGCAGTACTTC,CASSLPGMESEQYF,TRBV5-5,-,-,TRBJ2-7
TGTGCCAGCACCTCTACCGGGGGGGCGCGAGGCGCTTTCTTT,CASTSTGGARGAFF,TRBV27,once,-,TRBJ1-1
TGTGCCAGCAGCTTGGGTTTGGGAGCGGGGGACTCCTACGAGCAGTACTTC,CASSLGLGAGDSYEQYF,TRBV5-8,-,TRBD2,TRBJ2-7
TGTGCCAGTAGTGCCCCGGGATTGTTGAACACTGAAGCTTTCTTT,CASSAPGLLNTEAFF,TRBV19,few,-,TRBJ1-1
TGTGCCAGCAGTCCCATCGGGACTAGCGGCTACAATGAGCAGTTCTTC,CASSPIGTSGYNEQFF,TRBV27,-,TRBD2,TRBJ2-1
TGTGCCAGCAGACTACCGGGACTAGATATTTACAATGAGCAGTTCTTC,CASRLPGLDIYNEQFF,TRBV7-3,-,TRBD2,TRBJ2-1
TGCAGTGTGGTAGCTTACGAGCAGTACTTC,CSVVAYEQYF,TRBV20-1,-,-,TRBJ2-7
TGTGCCAGCAGTTTATCTCGGGGCAGGGGGCAATACGAGCAGTACTTC,CASSLSRGRGQYEQYF,TRBV27,-,TRBD1,TRBJ2-7
TGTGCCAGCAGCGTTCGGGACGGACAAGCCTCCAACGAGCAGTACTTC,CASSVRDGQASNEQYF,TRBV9,-,-,TRBJ2-7
TGCGCCAGCAGCCAGCATCATATTGAGGTTACGCAGTATTTT,CASSQHHIEVTQYF,TRBV4-1,once,-,TRBJ2-3
TGTGCCAGCAGCCCCCGGAGCTCCTACGAGCAGTACTTC,CASSPRSSYEQYF,TRBV7-6,-,-,TRBJ2-7
TGTGCCAGCAGCCTGGACTCCTCTAGCCTGAACTTC,CASSLDSSSLNF,TRBV7-9,once,-,TRBJ2-7
TGCGCCAGCAGCCAAAGGTTAGGGGGCTCCTTAAACTATGGCTACACCTTC,CASSQRLGGSLNYGYTF,TRBV5-1,-,TRBD1,TRBJ1-2
TGTGCCAGCAGCCCCGGGACCTCCAACGGGGAGCTGTTTTTT,CASSPGTSNGELFF,TRBV11-2,-,-,TRBJ2-2
TGCAGCGCCCGAACGGGGGGAAACACCATATATTTT,CSARTGGNTIYF,TRBV29-1,-,-,TRBJ1-3
TGCGCCAGCAGCCCAACCACCTTAGCGGGAGGGCAAGATACGCAGTATTTT,CASSPTTLAGGQDTQYF,TRBV5-1,-,TRBD2,TRBJ2-3
TGTGCCAGCAGTGAGGGACAGGGATTGAACACTGAAGCTTTCTTT,CASSEGQGLNTEAFF,TRBV2,-,TRBD1,TRBJ1-1
TGTGCCAGCAGCGTACTGGGACTAGAGACGTACAATGAGCAGTTCTTC,CASSVLGLETYNEQFF,TRBV7-9,-,TRBD2,TRBJ2-1